A selection of T cell receptor beta chains follows, all from one sample in a study of naive and memory T cell subsets. TCRdb called the UMI-ligation and nested PCR reads again in MiXCR, with one record for every CDR3 protein. The profile shows 150,000 or so distinct CDR3 sequences, about 20% of them singletons. Specimen: naive CD4+ T cells from blood. Every receptor here comes from a human donor in good health. The conserved cysteine and the conserved F or W are not part of the CDR3 here.

CDR3 protein: ASTLRDNYNEQF
CDR3 length: 12
V gene: TRBV19

CDR3 protein: ATSRDTRNTEAF
CDR3 length: 12
V gene: TRBV15

CDR3 protein: AWAGLIDNEQF
CDR3 length: 11
V gene: TRBV30

CDR3 protein: ASTRSSGANVLT
CDR3 length: 12
V gene: TRBV6-5

CDR3 protein: SARADPEAF
CDR3 length: 9
V gene: TRBV20-1

CDR3 protein: ASSPNRGRGTEAF
CDR3 length: 13
V gene: TRBV7-6

CDR3 protein: ASSSPIHSGNTIY
CDR3 length: 13
V gene: TRBV12-3/TRBV12-4

CDR3 protein: ASKRYRDSYEQY
CDR3 length: 12
V gene: TRBV6-1

CDR3 protein: ASSFGGSNEKLF
CDR3 length: 12
V gene: TRBV28

CDR3 protein: ASSSRTASTDTQY
CDR3 length: 13
V gene: TRBV11-2

CDR3 protein: ASSPVQLAGGQQF
CDR3 length: 13
V gene: TRBV5-1

CDR3 protein: ASSSQGVGKGYT
CDR3 length: 12
V gene: TRBV7-2

CDR3 protein: ASSVGLAGGPSYNEQF
CDR3 length: 16
V gene: TRBV9

CDR3 protein: ASSSPAGGPNEQF
CDR3 length: 13
V gene: TRBV6-5

CDR3 protein: ASSFRLYEQY
CDR3 length: 10
V gene: TRBV28

CDR3 protein: ASSHPTGEAETQY
CDR3 length: 13
V gene: TRBV3-1

CDR3 protein: VSGAGGPSRNEQF
CDR3 length: 13
V gene: TRBV5-4

CDR3 protein: AAHDPSGNTIY
CDR3 length: 11
V gene: TRBV6-6

CDR3 protein: ASGLNRDRTNEKLF
CDR3 length: 14
V gene: TRBV6-1

CDR3 protein: SGKRELYEQF
CDR3 length: 10
V gene: TRBV29-1

CDR3 protein: ATSKQGSFSPLH
CDR3 length: 12
V gene: TRBV15

CDR3 protein: ASSETGGQETQY
CDR3 length: 12
V gene: TRBV6-2/TRBV6-3

CDR3 protein: ASKAHAGGPYEQY
CDR3 length: 13
V gene: TRBV28

CDR3 protein: ASSGPGLAAYEQY
CDR3 length: 13
V gene: TRBV6-5

CDR3 protein: ASSLSGGDTQY
CDR3 length: 11
V gene: TRBV27

CDR3 protein: SVALRAVDTQY
CDR3 length: 11
V gene: TRBV29-1

CDR3 protein: SGDRGGETQY
CDR3 length: 10
V gene: TRBV29-1

CDR3 protein: ASSVDSPGQGVGTDTQY
CDR3 length: 17
V gene: TRBV2

CDR3 protein: ASKASGTPYNEQF
CDR3 length: 13
V gene: TRBV6-6

CDR3 protein: ASSYWSRGDNEQF
CDR3 length: 13
V gene: TRBV6-2/TRBV6-3

CDR3 protein: SVQGGLAGAFGEQF
CDR3 length: 14
V gene: TRBV29-1

CDR3 protein: ASQALGGSPLH
CDR3 length: 11
V gene: TRBV6-5

CDR3 protein: ASSKGPNNEQF
CDR3 length: 11
V gene: TRBV7-9

CDR3 protein: ASSQIRTGWSTDTQY
CDR3 length: 15
V gene: TRBV12-3/TRBV12-4

CDR3 protein: AGGAGTYGTQY
CDR3 length: 11
V gene: TRBV28

CDR3 protein: SAIRLAGGQETQY
CDR3 length: 13
V gene: TRBV20-1